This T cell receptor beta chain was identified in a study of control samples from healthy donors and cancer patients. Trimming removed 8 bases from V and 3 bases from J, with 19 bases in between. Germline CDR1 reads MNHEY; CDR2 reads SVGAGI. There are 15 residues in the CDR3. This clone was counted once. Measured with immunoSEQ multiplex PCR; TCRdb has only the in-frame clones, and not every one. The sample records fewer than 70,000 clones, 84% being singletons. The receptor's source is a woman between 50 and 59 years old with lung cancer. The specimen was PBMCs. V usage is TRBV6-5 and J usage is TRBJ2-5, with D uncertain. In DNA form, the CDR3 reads TGTGCCAGCTGTCTATCCCGGACGACCAAAGAGACCCAGTACTTC. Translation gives CASCLSRTTKETQYF.